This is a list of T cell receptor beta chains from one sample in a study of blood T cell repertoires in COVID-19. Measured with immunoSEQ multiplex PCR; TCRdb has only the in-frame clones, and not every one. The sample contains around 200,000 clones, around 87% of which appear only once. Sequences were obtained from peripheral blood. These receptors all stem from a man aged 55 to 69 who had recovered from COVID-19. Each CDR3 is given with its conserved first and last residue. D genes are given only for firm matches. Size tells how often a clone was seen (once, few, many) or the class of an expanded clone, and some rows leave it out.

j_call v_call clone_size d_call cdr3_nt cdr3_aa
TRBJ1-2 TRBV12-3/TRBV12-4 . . TGTGCCAGCAGTGATAGCAGGGGTTATGGCTACACCTTC CASSDSRGYGYTF
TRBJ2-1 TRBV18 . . TGTGCCAGCTCACCCGACAGGTCCTCCTACAATGAGCAGTTCTTC CASSPDRSSYNEQFF
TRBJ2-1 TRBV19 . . TGTGCCAGTGGTTTGGGGGGGGGCCTCGATGAGCAGTTCTTC CASGLGGGLDEQFF
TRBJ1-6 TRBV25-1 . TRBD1 TGTGCCAGCAGTGAAAGACAGGGGAATAATTCACCCCTCCACTTT CASSERQGNNSPLHF
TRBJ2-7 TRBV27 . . TGTGCCAGCAGTTTAGGGACAAGAGCCTACGAGCAGTACTTC CASSLGTRAYEQYF
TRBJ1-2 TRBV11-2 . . TGTGCCAGCAGCTTGGTGACAGGCGTCTATGGCTACACCTTC CASSLVTGVYGYTF
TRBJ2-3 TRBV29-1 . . TGCAGCGTTGAAAGAGGACTCAGTAGGGATACGCAGTATTTT CSVERGLSRDTQYF
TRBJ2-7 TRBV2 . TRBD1 TGTGCCAGTGGGGACAGCTACGAGCAGTACTTC CASGDSYEQYF
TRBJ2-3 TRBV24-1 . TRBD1 TGTGCCACCACGACAGGGCCCACAGATACGCAGTATTTT CATTTGPTDTQYF
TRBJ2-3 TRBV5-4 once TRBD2 TGTGCCAGCAGGGGGCGGGGGACGCACTCTCCAGATACGCAGTATTTT CASRGRGTHSPDTQYF
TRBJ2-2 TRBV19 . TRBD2 TGTGCCAGCCATTTGTACGGGGGGGCCGGGGAGCTGTTTTTT CASHLYGGAGELFF
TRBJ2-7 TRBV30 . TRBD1 TGTGCCTGGAGGCTACAGGGGGCTCTGTCCGAGCAGTACTTC CAWRLQGALSEQYF
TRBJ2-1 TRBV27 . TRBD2 TGTGCCAGCAGTTGGGGGGGTCTAAGGAATGAGCAGTTCTTC CASSWGGLRNEQFF
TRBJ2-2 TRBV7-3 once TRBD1 TGTGCCAGCAGCACCCGGACAGGGGGCACCGGGGAGCTGTTTTTT CASSTRTGGTGELFF
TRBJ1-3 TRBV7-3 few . TGTGCCAGCAGCCCCAGTTCTGGAAACACCATATATTTT CASSPSSGNTIYF
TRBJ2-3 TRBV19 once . TGTGCCAGTAGTATATATAGCGTGGGAACAGATACGCAGTATTTT CASSIYSVGTDTQYF
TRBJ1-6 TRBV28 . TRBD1 TGTGCCAGCAGTACCCGGACAGGGGTTTATAATTCACCCCTCCACTTT CASSTRTGVYNSPLHF
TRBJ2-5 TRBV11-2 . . TGTGCCAGCGCCCGGACCGGGGGGCCTCAAGAGACCCAGTACTTC CASARTGGPQETQYF
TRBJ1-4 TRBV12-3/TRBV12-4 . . TGTGCCAGCAGTTTCCTTCCGACAGAACTGTTTTTT CASSFLPTELFF
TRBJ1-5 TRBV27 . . TGTGCCAGCAGAGACAGGTTCGGCCCCCAGCATTTT CASRDRFGPQHF
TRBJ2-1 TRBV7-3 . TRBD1 TGTGCCAGCAGCTCCGGGACAGACCTACACAATGAGCAGTTCTTC CASSSGTDLHNEQFF
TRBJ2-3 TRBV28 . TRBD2 TGTGCCTCCAAAGCGGGAAGCACAGATACGCAGTATTTT CASKAGSTDTQYF
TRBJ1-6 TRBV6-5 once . TGTGCCAGCAGCCGGGACTCCTATAATTCACCCCTCCACTTT CASSRDSYNSPLHF
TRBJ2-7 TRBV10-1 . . TGCGCCAGCGGGGGGGCAGGAGGTCACGAGCAGTACTTC CASGGAGGHEQYF
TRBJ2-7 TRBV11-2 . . TGTGCCAGCAGCTCCGGAGTTAACTCCTACGAGCAGTACTTC CASSSGVNSYEQYF
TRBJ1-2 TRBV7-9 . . TGTGCCAGCAGCTTATCGGCGGATAACTATGGCTACACCTTC CASSLSADNYGYTF
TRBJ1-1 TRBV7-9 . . TGTGCCAGCAGCTCACGGGGGGATTACACTGAAGCTTTCTTT CASSSRGDYTEAFF
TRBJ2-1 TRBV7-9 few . TGTGCCAGCAGCTCATGGAGGGAGGATATCTCCTACAATGAGCAGTTCTTC CASSSWREDISYNEQFF
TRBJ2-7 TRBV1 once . TGCACCAGCAGCCAAGAGGTAGGTTCAAGGCGGCGGGGGGGCAAGGACGAGCAGTACTTC CTSSQEVGSRRRGGKDEQYF
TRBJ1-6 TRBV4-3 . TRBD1 TGCGCCAGCAGCCAGCAGGGGGCTCTTTCACCCCTCCACTTT CASSQQGALSPLHF
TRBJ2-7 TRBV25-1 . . TGTGCCAGCAGTGGAAATTGGGGGCCAACCTACGAGCAGTACTTC CASSGNWGPTYEQYF
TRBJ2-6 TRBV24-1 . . TGTGCCACCAGTGATCCCGCAGGTCCTGGGGCCAACGTCCTGACTTTC CATSDPAGPGANVLTF
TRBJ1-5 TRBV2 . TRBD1 TGTGCCAGCAGTGTACGGACAGGGGGTAATCAGCCCCAGCATTTT CASSVRTGGNQPQHF
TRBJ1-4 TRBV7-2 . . TGTGCCAGCAGCCCCGGGGTTAATGAAAAACTGTTTTTT CASSPGVNEKLFF
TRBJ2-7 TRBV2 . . TGTGCCAGCAGTTACTCACACGAGCAGTACTTC CASSYSHEQYF
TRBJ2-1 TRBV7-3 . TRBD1 TGTGCCAGCAGCCCGGACAGGGTATACAATGAGCAGTTCTTC CASSPDRVYNEQFF
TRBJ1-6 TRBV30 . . TGTGCCTGGAGATCCGACAGGACGGTATTAAACTATAATTCACCCCTCCACTTT CAWRSDRTVLNYNSPLHF
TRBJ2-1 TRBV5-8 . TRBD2 TGTGCCAGCAGCTTGAGAAGGGGGGGACTAGCGGAATACAATGAGCAGTTCTTC CASSLRRGGLAEYNEQFF
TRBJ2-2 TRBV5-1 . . TGCGCCAGCAGCTTGGAATCCCCCCGGAACACCGGGGAGCTGTTTTTT CASSLESPRNTGELFF
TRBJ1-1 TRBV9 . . TGTGCCAGCAGCGTAGTAAACAGGCCCATGGGAGCTTTCTTT CASSVVNRPMGAFF
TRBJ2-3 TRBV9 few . TGTGCCAGCAGCGTAGGGGCCTTAGCGGGCACAGATACGCAGTATTTT CASSVGALAGTDTQYF
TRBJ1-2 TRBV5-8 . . TGTGCCAGCAGCTTTCAACAGGGTCCCTATGGCTACACCTTC CASSFQQGPYGYTF
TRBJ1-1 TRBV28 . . TGTGCCAGCAGTTTACTAGCGGTACAAAGAGCTGACACTGAAGCTTTCTTT CASSLLAVQRADTEAFF
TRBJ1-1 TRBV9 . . TGTGCCAGCAACCAAATCAGGGGTAACACTGAAGCTTTCTTT CASNQIRGNTEAFF
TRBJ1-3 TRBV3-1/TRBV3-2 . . TGTGCCAGCAGCCAAGTAGGACAGATTTTAGGAAACACCATATATTTT CASSQVGQILGNTIYF
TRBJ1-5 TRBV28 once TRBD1 TGTGCCAGCTACACAGGGGGCAATCAGCCCCAGCATTTT CASYTGGNQPQHF
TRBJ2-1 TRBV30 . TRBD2 TGTGCCTGGAGTGTGGGGACTAAAGGGCTCAATGAGCAGTTCTTC CAWSVGTKGLNEQFF
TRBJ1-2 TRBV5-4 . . TGTGCCAGCAGCTTACCTTCCTGGCCACGAGGCGGCTACACCTTC CASSLPSWPRGGYTF